This T cell receptor beta chain was sequenced during a study of CD8+ T cells in alopecia areata. Sample treatment: oral pan-JAK inhibitor, 5-10 mg twice daily. Trimming left V 4 bases short and J 1 base short, with 14 bases between. Looked up from germline, CDR1 is MNHEY and CDR2 is SMNVEV (reference sequence). The CDR3 length is 16 residues. Following extraction, RNA underwent reverse transcription to cDNA, which served as the sequencing template. The data were produced by immunoSEQ multiplex PCR, yet TCRdb's version contains in-frame clones alone and is incomplete. The repertoire holds 150,000 to 200,000 clones, with approximately 56% as singletons.

The chain combines TRBV27 with TRBJ1-5; tentatively, D is TRBD1 (6 bases). The TCR comes from a human donor with alopecia areata. The sample consisted of CD4+ T cells sorted from blood, taken at week 4, from a patient treated with tofacitinib. CDR3 sequence reads: CASSSYREKSNQPQHF. The CDR3 DNA follows: TGTGCCAGCAGTTCATACAGGGAGAAGAGCAATCAGCCCCAGCATTTT.